Below are 17 T cell receptor beta chains sequenced from a single sample in a study of cytomegalovirus exposure and HLA in healthy donors. Amplification used 60 Vbeta primers and 13 Jbeta primers. Repertoires were generated with immunoSEQ multiplex PCR, while TCRdb's copy carries only in-frame clones and drops some. The sample holds about 120,000 clones. The sequencing sample was made of PBMCs. Receptors originate from a man between 18 and 29 years old in good health and CMV-seronegative.

The rearrangement joins TRBV6-1 to TRBJ2-5; 15 bases map to TRBD2. The ends lost 4 bases at V and 2 bases at J; junction bases unmatched: 2. Germline V lookup: CDR1 MNHNS, CDR2 SASEGT. The CDR3 length is 16 residues. The CDR3 nucleotides are TGTGCCAGCAGTGCCGGGACTAGCGGGGGGCAAGAGACCCAGTACTTC. Amino acids: CASSAGTSGGQETQYF.

The V and J genes are TRBV5-1 and TRBJ2-2, with D uncertain. This CDR3 is 12 amino acids long. V lost 2 bases to trimming and J lost 5 bases, with 4 bases between them. Looked up from germline, CDR1 is SGHRS and CDR2 is YFSETQ. In nucleotides, the CDR3 is TGCGCCAGCAGCTTCCGTACCGGGGAGCTGTTTTTT. This sequence encodes CASSFRTGELFF.

This chain connects TRBV27 to TRBJ1-5; no clear D gene. V was trimmed by 2 bases and J by 0 bases, leaving 5 bases between them. Germline V gene lookup returns CDR1 MNHEY and CDR2 SMNVEV (reference sequence). CDR3 length equals 14 residues. CDR3 region: CASSLKYSNQPQHF. The DNA of the CDR3 is TGTGCCAGCAGTTTAAAATATAGCAATCAGCCCCAGCATTTT.

The chain employs TRBV5-1 and TRBJ2-5; 8 nucleotides line up with TRBD2. V lost 1 base, J lost 4 bases, and 0 bases stayed unmatched. CDR3 length equals 13 residues. From germline, CDR1 is SGHRS and CDR2 YFSETQ. Here the CDR3 DNA reads TGCGCCAGCAGCTTGAGCGGGGGAGAGACCCAGTACTTC. Translating gives CASSLSGGETQYF.

The chain has TRBV27 and TRBJ1-2, with TRBD1 matching 7 bases. CDR1 MNHEY and CDR2 SMNVEV come from the germline V gene (reference sequence). CDR3 length: 13 amino acids. With 5 bases clipped from V and 6 bases from J, the junction kept 6 bases outside the gene matches. CDR3: CASSRQGGNGYTF. In DNA form, the CDR3 reads TGTGCCAGCAGTCGACAGGGCGGGAATGGCTACACCTTC.

The chain has TRBV28 and TRBJ1-1; 8 nucleotides line up with TRBD1. The CDR3 covers 14 residues. Germline CDR1 reads MDHEN; CDR2 reads SYDVKM. Germline trimming cut 3 bases from V and 11 bases from J; bases unmatched to any gene: 11. The CDR3 loop reads CASSLFRGLGTAFF. The DNA of the CDR3 is TGTGCCAGCAGTTTGTTCAGGGGGCTAGGAACGGCTTTCTTT. Based on the CDR3 plus reference TRBV28 and TRBJ1-1, the full variable domain is DVKVTQSSRYLVKRTGEKVFLECVQDMDHENMFWYRQDPGLGLRLIYFSYDVKMKEKGDIPEGYSVSREKKERFSLILESASTNQTSMYLCASSLFRGLGTAFFGQGTRLTVV.

The chain employs TRBV28 and TRBJ2-1; 8 bases are shared with TRBD2. V lost 2 bases and J lost 10; bases outside the gene matches: 13. Per germline, CDR1 MDHEN and CDR2 SYDVKM. The length of the CDR3 is 16 residues. This CDR3 is CASSLPQPGGRNEQFF. CDR3 in DNA: TGTGCCAGCAGTTTACCCCAACCGGGGGGGCGAAACGAGCAGTTCTTC.

J is TRBJ1-2 and V is TRBV6-5; 9 bases fit TRBD1. CDR1 and CDR2 (germline): MNHEY, SVGAGI. CDR3 length equals 14 residues. Losses at the gene ends were 2 bases for V and 6 bases for J; bases not matched to a gene: 4. The DNA for the CDR3 is TGTGCCAGCAGTTACGGGGACAGGGTAAATGGCTACACCTTC. Translated, it gives CASSYGDRVNGYTF.

The genes are TRBV6-5 and TRBJ2-7, with D perhaps TRBD1 (5 bases). Trimming shortened V by 5 bases and J by 0 bases, and 14 bases separated the two germline ends. Germline V gene lookup returns CDR1 MNHEY and CDR2 SVGAGI. The CDR3 runs to 15 residues. In DNA form, the CDR3 reads TGTGCCAGCAGTAAGTGGGGCAGGAGCTCCTACGAGCAGTACTTC. Amino acids: CASSKWGRSSYEQYF.

The V and J genes are TRBV7-9 and TRBJ1-1; D is unclear. CDR1 is SEHNR, CDR2 FQNEAQ, per germline (reference sequence). Trimming stripped 2 bases from V and 7 bases from J, with 11 bases between. The CDR3 has 13 residues. CDR3 in DNA: TGTGCCAGCAGCTTAATGGGCACGAGTGAAGCTTTCTTT. It specifies CASSLMGTSEAFF.

The V call is TRBV14, the J call TRBJ2-5, with a weak D call TRBD1 (5 bases). The J call may be in error: the DNA end matches TRBJ2-7 better. This CDR3 region has 14 residues. The germline CDR1 and CDR2 sequences are SGHDN and FVKESK. Here the CDR3 DNA reads TGTGCCAGCAGCCCTCGAATAGGGGCCTACGAGCAGTACTTC. Encoded protein: CASSPRIGAYEQYF.

The gene calls are TRBV28 and TRBJ1-2; 10 bases map to TRBD1. CDR3 length equals 16 residues. Germline V CDR1 and CDR2: MDHEN, SYDVKM. Germline trimming cut 1 base from V and 8 bases from J; bases unmatched to any gene: 10. The CDR3 DNA follows: TGTGCCAGCAGTTTATTAATCGAAGGACAGGGGGACGGCTACACCTTC. As protein: CASSLLIEGQGDGYTF.

This chain uses TRBV5-4 with TRBJ1-2; D gene ambiguous. Germline V gene sequence: CDR1 SGHNT, CDR2 YYREEE (reference sequence). Trimming took 2 bases from V and 5 from J, leaving 16 bases between them. The CDR3 consists of 15 residues. The CDR3 protein is CASSFRAVGGYGYTF. The CDR3 DNA is TGTGCCAGCAGCTTTAGGGCAGTCGGCGGGTATGGCTACACCTTC.

The rearrangement links TRBV19 to TRBJ1-5; the D is unclear. The CDR3 contains 14 residues. Trimming removed 0 bases from V and 4 bases from J, with 7 bases in between. Germline-derived CDR1 and CDR2 are LNHDA and SQIVND (reference sequence). The CDR3 loop reads CASSIDWANQPQHF. CDR3 DNA sequence: TGTGCCAGTAGTATAGATTGGGCTAATCAGCCCCAGCATTTT.

The gene calls are TRBV5-4 and TRBJ2-3; TRBD1 matches 11 bases. Per the germline V gene, CDR1 is SGHNT and CDR2 is YYREEE (reference sequence). After removal of 4 bases from V and 7 bases from J, the junction contained 8 bases not matched to a gene. The CDR3 spans 15 residues. The CDR3 DNA sequence: TGTGCCAGCAGCGTAGGACAGGGGGCTTATAATACGCAGTATTTT. It specifies CASSVGQGAYNTQYF.

The chain recombines TRBV4-1 with TRBJ1-2, with D tentatively TRBD1 (5 bases). Germline CDR1 MGHRA, CDR2 YSYEKL. V was trimmed by 2 bases and J by 7 bases, leaving 20 bases between them. This CDR3 comprises 16 residues. CDR3 bases: TGCGCCAGCAGCCAACGAGGCAAGGAGGGGAAGGGTGGCTACACCTTC. This sequence encodes CASSQRGKEGKGGYTF.

The rearrangement joins TRBV2 to TRBJ2-3; no reliable D call. The V end was cut by 3 bases, the J end by 4 bases, with 11 bases between. The CDR3 runs 14 residues. Germline CDR1 and CDR2: SNHLY and FYNNEI. The CDR3 DNA sequence: TGTGCCAGCAGTGAGTATCAGGCTCCAGATACGCAGTATTTT. Amino acid sequence: CASSEYQAPDTQYF. Looking up the rest from reference TRBV2 and TRBJ2-3 gives the full variable domain: EPEVTQTPSHQVTQMGQEVILRCVPISNHLYFYWYRQILGQKVEFLVSFYNNEISEKSEIFDDQFSVERPDGSNFTLKIRSTKLEDSAMYFCASSEYQAPDTQYFGPGTRLTVL.